This TCR beta chain was documented in a study of blood T cell repertoires in COVID-19. Participants' reported clinical history set cohort assignment. Source study methods: Amplification of reference gene primers was used by the study to estimate nucleated cell counts. Generated by immunoSEQ multiplex PCR, the TCRdb table keeps only in-frame clones and is missing some. V and J calls and clone size follow that table, whereas D and trimming were derived from the DNA. The sample lists approximately 210,000 clones, about 90% occurring once. Germline trimming cut 7 bases from V and 7 bases from J; bases unmatched to any gene: 11. The germline CDR1 and CDR2 sequences are MNHEY and SVGAGI. The CDR3 has 14 amino acids.

The chain employs TRBV6-5 and TRBJ2-7; 9 bases line up with TRBD2. Material for sequencing was PBMCs or T cells enriched from blood (not recorded which). This TCR was recovered from a woman aged 18-30 years who had recovered from COVID-19. The CDR3: CASTPLAGTAEQYF. DNA for the CDR3: TGTGCCAGCACCCCCCTAGCGGGGACTGCGGAGCAGTACTTC.